This passage covers 4 T cell receptor beta chains from one sample sequenced in a study of T cell changes during pregnancy in multiple sclerosis. Data came from immunoSEQ multiplex PCR; TCRdb stores just in-frame clones and leaves some out. Here the sample spans more than 50,000 clones, roughly nine tenths being singletons. Sequenced material: peripheral blood, taken in the first trimester of pregnancy. These receptors were taken from a female donor in good health, enrolled as a control in a pregnancy study.

This rearrangement joins TRBV19 to TRBJ2-2; D perhaps matches TRBD1 (7 bases). CDR3 length equals 14 residues. With 6 bases removed from V and 8 bases from J, the gap between germline ends came to 16 bases. Germline values: CDR1 LNHDA, CDR2 SQIVND (reference sequence). CDR3 nucleotides: TGTGCCAGTAGCCGACAGGGACTTTCGGGGGAGCTGTTTTTT. As protein: CASSRQGLSGELFF.

The V gene is TRBV14, the J gene TRBJ2-3, with D unclear. With 2 bases removed from V and 3 bases from J, the gap between germline ends came to 9 bases. The CDR3 spans 14 residues. Looked up from germline, CDR1 is SGHDN and CDR2 is FVKESK. CDR3 nucleotide sequence: TGTGCCAGCAGCCAAATACAGCTGACAGATACGCAGTATTTT. It encodes CASSQIQLTDTQYF.

The chain links TRBV21-1 to TRBJ2-4; the table gives TRBD1 as D, unverified against the DNA. TRBV21-1 is labeled a pseudogene. The CDR3 covers 19 residues. The CDR3 sequence: CASSVLWTVLVLAKNIQYF. CDR3 nucleotides: TGTGCCAGCAGCGTTCTTTGGACAGTTCTCGTTCTAGCCAAAAACATTCAGTACTTC.

The gene calls are TRBV6-1 and TRBJ2-7, with D perhaps TRBD2 (5 bases). Trimming cost V 2 bases and J 0 bases, with 11 bases left between them. The CDR3 contains 15 residues. Germline CDR1 is MNHNS and CDR2 is SASEGT. The CDR3 is CASSELGANSYEQYF. In DNA form, the CDR3 reads TGTGCCAGCAGTGAATTGGGAGCCAACTCCTACGAGCAGTACTTC.